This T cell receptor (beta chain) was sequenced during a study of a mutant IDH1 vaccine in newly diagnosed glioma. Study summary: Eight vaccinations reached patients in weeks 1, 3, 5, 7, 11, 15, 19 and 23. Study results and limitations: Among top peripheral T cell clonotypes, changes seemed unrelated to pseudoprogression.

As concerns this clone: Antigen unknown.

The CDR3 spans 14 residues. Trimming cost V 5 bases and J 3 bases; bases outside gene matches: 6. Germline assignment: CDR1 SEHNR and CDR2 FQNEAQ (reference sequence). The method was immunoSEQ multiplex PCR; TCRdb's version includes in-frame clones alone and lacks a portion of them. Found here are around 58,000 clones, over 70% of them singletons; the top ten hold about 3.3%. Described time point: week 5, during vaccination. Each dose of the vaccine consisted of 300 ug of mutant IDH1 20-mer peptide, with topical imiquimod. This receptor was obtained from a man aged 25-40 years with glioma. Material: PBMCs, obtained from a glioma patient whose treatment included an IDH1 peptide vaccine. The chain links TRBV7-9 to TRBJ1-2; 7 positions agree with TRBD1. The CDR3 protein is CASSRQGGDYGYTF. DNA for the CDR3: TGTGCCAGCAGCCGACAGGGCGGGGACTATGGCTACACCTTC.